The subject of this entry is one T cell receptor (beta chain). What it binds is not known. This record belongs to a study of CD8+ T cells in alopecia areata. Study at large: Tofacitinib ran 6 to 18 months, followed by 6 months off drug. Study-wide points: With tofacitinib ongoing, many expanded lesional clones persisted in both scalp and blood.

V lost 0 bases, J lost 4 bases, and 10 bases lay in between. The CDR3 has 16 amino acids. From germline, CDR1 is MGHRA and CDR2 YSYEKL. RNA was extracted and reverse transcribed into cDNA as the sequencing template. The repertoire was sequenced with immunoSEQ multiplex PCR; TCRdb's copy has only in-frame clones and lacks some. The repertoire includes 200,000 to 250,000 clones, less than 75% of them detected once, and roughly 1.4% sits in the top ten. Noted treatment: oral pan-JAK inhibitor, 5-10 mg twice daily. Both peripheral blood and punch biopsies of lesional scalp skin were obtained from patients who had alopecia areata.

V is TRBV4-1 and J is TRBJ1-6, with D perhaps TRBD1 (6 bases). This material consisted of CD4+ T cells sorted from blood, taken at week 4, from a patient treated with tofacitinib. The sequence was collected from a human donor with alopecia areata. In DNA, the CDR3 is TGCGCCAGCAGCCAAGAGAAAGGACAGTATAATTCACCCCTCCACTTT. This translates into CASSQEKGQYNSPLHF.